These 12 T cell receptor beta chains were sequenced from one sample in a study of vaccination and CD4 T cells after COVID-19. As for treatment: 10-day PBMC culture with coronavirus spike peptide pools or control peptides (ViraFEST assay). No cognate antigen is known for these TCRs. The Oncomine TCR Beta short-read assay was what sequenced the DNA obtained from cultured CD4+ T cells. Via MiXCR, TCRdb re-called the PCR reads, giving one row per CDR3 protein. The sample yields about 16,000 distinct CDR3 sequences, roughly 56% seen once. The specimen sequenced was CD4+ T cells from blood, cultured in vitro. These receptor sequences come from a human donor who had recovered from COVID-19.

This clonotype was observed a few times. V is TRBV7-2 and J is TRBJ1-2; weak D call: TRBD1 (5 bases). The CDR3 contains 12 residues. Trimming removed 5 bases from V and 9 bases from J, with 13 bases in between. Germline assignment: CDR1 SGHTA and CDR2 FQGNSA. CDR3 sequence (DNA): TGTGCCAGCAGCCCGATGGGGGGACGCTACACCTTC. Translated: CASSPMGGRYTF.

The V call is TRBV25-1, the J call TRBJ2-7; possibly TRBD2 for D (6 bases). Germline V lookup: CDR1 MGHDK, CDR2 SYGVNS. The CDR3 totals 13 residues. Trimming took off 7 bases at V and 5 bases at J, with 15 bases between the two ends. The CDR3 here is CASKSTAGDEQYF. The CDR3 DNA sequence: TGTGCCAGCAAATCCACAGCGGGCGACGAGCAGTACTTC.

The rearrangement links TRBV2 to TRBJ1-2, with TRBD1 matching 8 bases. Germline CDR1 reads SNHLY; CDR2 reads FYNNEI. With 5 bases clipped from V and 2 bases from J, the junction kept 7 bases outside the gene matches. The CDR3 is made up of 15 amino acids. The CDR3 is CASSSDRGANYGYTF. The CDR3 DNA is TGTGCCAGCAGTTCTGACAGGGGAGCCAACTATGGCTACACCTTC. Filled out from reference TRBV2 and TRBJ1-2, the complete variable domain reads EPEVTQTPSHQVTQMGQEVILRCVPISNHLYFYWYRQILGQKVEFLVSFYNNEISEKSEIFDDQFSVERPDGSNFTLKIRSTKLEDSAMYFCASSSDRGANYGYTFGSGTRLTVV.

Written as DNA, the CDR3 is TGTGCCAGCAGCCCGGACAGTGCGACTTATGGCTACACCTTC. This gives the protein CASSPDSATYGYTF. The chain links TRBV7-8 to TRBJ1-2, with a weak D call TRBD1 (6 bases). There are 14 residues in the CDR3. V lost 5 bases to trimming and J lost 5 bases, with 15 bases between them. The germline gives CDR1 SGHVS, CDR2 FQNEAQ.

Here the CDR3 reads CSAPYGTGDRADTQYF. In DNA form, the CDR3 reads TGCAGTGCTCCCTATGGAACAGGGGATCGTGCAGATACGCAGTATTTT. This chain connects TRBV20-1 to TRBJ2-3, with TRBD1 matching 7 bases. The CDR3 extends over 16 amino acids. Germline CDR1 and CDR2: DFQATT and SNEGSKA (reference sequence). The V gene end was trimmed by 5 bases and the J gene end by 4 bases; junction bases not matched to a gene: 15.

The CDR3 spells CASSGMGGEYNEQFF. CDR3 nucleotide sequence: TGTGCCAGCAGTGGAATGGGGGGCGAATACAATGAGCAGTTCTTC. The chain couples TRBV6-1 to TRBJ2-1, with D tentatively TRBD1 or TRBD2 (6 bases each). Germline V gene sequence: CDR1 MNHNS, CDR2 SASEGT. The CDR3 sequence is 15 residues long. The ends were cut back, 4 bases at V and 4 bases at J, with 14 bases in the middle.

The chain carries TRBV25-1 and TRBJ2-7, with 11 bases fitting TRBD2. Germline V gives CDR1 MGHDK, CDR2 SYGVNS. The CDR3 runs 14 residues. V dropped 6 bases and J dropped 4; count of bases not matched to a gene: 5. The CDR3 bases are TGTGCCAGCAGCGGGACTAGCGGACCGTACGAGCAGTACTTC. Translation: CASSGTSGPYEQYF.

The genes are TRBV11-3 and TRBJ2-2; 7 bases fit TRBD2. V lost 2 bases and J lost 7; bases outside the gene matches: 7. The CDR3 runs 15 residues. Per the germline V gene, CDR1 is SGHNT and CDR2 is YENEEA. CDR3 sequence: CASSLREGRGGELFF. The CDR3, as DNA: TGTGCCAGCAGCTTAAGGGAGGGCCGTGGCGGGGAGCTGTTTTTT.

This chain uses TRBV27 with TRBJ1-1; the D gene is possibly TRBD1 (6 bases). The CDR3 is 14 residues long. V lost 2 bases and J 7 bases, leaving 14 bases between the germline ends. The germline gives CDR1 MNHEY, CDR2 SMNVEV (reference sequence). The CDR3 region is CASSLGGHVGEAFF. CDR3 in DNA: TGTGCCAGCAGTTTAGGGGGGCATGTGGGTGAAGCTTTCTTT.

The chain employs TRBV27 and TRBJ1-6, with no clear D. This CDR3 region has 12 residues. V lost 6 bases, J lost 7 bases, and 7 bases lay in between. Germline V CDR1 and CDR2: MNHEY, SMNVEV (reference sequence). CDR3 bases: TGTGCCAGCAGCCTAACAAATTCACCCCTCCACTTT. It codes for CASSLTNSPLHF.

The CDR3 DNA reads as TGTGCCAGCTCAGCGTTACAGGGGAACACTGAAGCTTTCTTT. Encoded protein: CASSALQGNTEAFF. The rearrangement links TRBV18 to TRBJ1-1; a weak D match, TRBD1 (6 bases). The length of the CDR3 is 14 residues. Germline loops: CDR1 KGHSH, CDR2 LQKENI. V was pared by 5 bases and J by 1 base, with 11 bases between. The variable domain in full, with the rest retrieved from reference TRBV18 and TRBJ1-1, is NAGVMQNPRHLVRRRGQEARLRCSPMKGHSHVYWYRQLPEEGLKFMVYLQKENIIDESGMPKERFSAEFPKEGPSILRIQQVVRGDSAAYFCASSALQGNTEAFFGQGTRLTVV.

CDR3 coding DNA: TGTGCCAGCAGTAAGACGGCAAGGGGGGATGAGCAGTTCTTC. Amino acids: CASSKTARGDEQFF. V usage is TRBV27 and J usage is TRBJ2-1; the D gene could be TRBD1 or TRBD2 (6 bases each). The CDR3 is 14 amino acids. The V gene's germline CDR1 is MNHEY and CDR2 SMNVEV (reference sequence). Between the trimmed V and J ends, which lost 5 bases and 8 bases, there was a span of 16 bases.